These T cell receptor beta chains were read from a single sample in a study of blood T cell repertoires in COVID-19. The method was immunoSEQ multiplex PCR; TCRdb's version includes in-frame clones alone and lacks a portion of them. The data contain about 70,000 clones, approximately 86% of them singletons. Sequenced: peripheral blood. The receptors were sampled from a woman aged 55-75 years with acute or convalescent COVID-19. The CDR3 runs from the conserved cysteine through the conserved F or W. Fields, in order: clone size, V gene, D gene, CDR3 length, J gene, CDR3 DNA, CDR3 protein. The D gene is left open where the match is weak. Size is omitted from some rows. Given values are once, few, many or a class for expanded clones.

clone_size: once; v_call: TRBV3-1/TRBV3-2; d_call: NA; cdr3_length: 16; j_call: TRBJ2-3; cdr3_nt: TGTGCCAGCAGCCAGGAAGGGGGGGGAAGCACAGATACGCAGTATTTT; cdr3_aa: CASSQEGGGSTDTQYF
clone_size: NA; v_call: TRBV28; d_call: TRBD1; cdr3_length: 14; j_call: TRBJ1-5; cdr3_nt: TGTGCCAGCAGACAGGGGCCCGAACATCAGCCCCAGCATTTT; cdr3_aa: CASRQGPEHQPQHF
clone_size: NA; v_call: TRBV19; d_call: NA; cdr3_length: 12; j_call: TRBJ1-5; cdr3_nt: TGTGCCAGTAGTATCCCCCGAGAGCCCCAGCATTTT; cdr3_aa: CASSIPREPQHF
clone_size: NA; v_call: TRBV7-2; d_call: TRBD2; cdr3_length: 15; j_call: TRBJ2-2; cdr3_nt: TGTGCCAGCAGCTCCTTAGCGGGGGGGACCGGGGAGCTGTTTTTT; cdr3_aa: CASSSLAGGTGELFF
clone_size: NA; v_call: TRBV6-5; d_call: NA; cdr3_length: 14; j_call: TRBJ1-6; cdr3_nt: TGTGCCAGCAGGGAGGGGTTCAGTAATTCACCCCTCCACTTT; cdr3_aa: CASREGFSNSPLHF
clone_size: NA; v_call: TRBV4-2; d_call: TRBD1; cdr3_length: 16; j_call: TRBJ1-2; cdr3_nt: TGTGCCAGCAGCCAAGCCTCGGGACAGCATAACTATGGCTACACCTTC; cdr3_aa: CASSQASGQHNYGYTF
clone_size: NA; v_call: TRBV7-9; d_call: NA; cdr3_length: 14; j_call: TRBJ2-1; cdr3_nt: TGTGCCAGCAGCTTAGCGTCCCGGGTCGATGAGCAGTTCTTC; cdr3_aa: CASSLASRVDEQFF
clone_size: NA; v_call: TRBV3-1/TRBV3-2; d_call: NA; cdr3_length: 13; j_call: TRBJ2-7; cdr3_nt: TGTGCCAGCAGCCAAGATCGCGGTTCCGAGCAGTACTTC; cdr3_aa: CASSQDRGSEQYF
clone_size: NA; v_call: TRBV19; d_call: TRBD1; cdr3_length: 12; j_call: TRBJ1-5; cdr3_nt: TGTGCCAGTAGTATGGGACAGGGGCGATCCGTTTTT; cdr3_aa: CASSMGQGRSVF
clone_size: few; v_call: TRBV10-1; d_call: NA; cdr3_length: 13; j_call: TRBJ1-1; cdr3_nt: TGCGCCAGCAGTGAGTCAGGGAGCACTGAAGCTTTCTTT; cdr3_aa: CASSESGSTEAFF
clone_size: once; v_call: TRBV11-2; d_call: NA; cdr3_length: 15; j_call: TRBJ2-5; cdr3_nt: TGTGCCAGCAGGCGGCCGGGTCTCTCTCGGGAGACCCAGTACTTC; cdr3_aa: CASRRPGLSRETQYF
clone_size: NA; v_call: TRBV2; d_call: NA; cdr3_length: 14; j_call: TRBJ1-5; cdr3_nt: TGTGCCAGCAGTGAAGGTGTCTGGACTTCGGCCCAGCATTTT; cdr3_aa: CASSEGVWTSAQHF
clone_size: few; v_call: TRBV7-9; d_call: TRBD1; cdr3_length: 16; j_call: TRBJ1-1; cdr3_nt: TGTGCCAGCAGCCCGAGCGGGACAGGGGGCCTCACTGAAGCTTTCTTT; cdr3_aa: CASSPSGTGGLTEAFF
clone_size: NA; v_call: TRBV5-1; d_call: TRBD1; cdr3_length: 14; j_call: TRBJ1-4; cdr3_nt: TGCGCCAGCAGCCGGACAGGGGGCGATAGAAAACTGTTTTTT; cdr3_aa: CASSRTGGDRKLFF
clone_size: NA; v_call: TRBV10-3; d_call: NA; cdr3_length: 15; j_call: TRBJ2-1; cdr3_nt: TGTGCCATCAGTGAGTCACTCACGGGGAACAATGAGCAGTTCTTC; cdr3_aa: CAISESLTGNNEQFF
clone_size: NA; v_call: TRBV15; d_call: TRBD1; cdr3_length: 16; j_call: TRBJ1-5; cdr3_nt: TGTGCCACCAGCGGACAGGGGAATTTAGAGAATCAGCCCCAGCATTTT; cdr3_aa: CATSGQGNLENQPQHF